This entry describes one T cell receptor (beta chain). Clones were read by immunoSEQ multiplex PCR, and TCRdb kept only the in-frame ones, dropping some. The sample includes 220,000 or so clones, around 90% seen only once; the top ten take roughly 16%. This record comes from a study of blood T cell repertoires in COVID-19. Study as a whole: Researchers got acute and convalescent COVID-19 samples from the United States, Italy and Spain.

Deletions cut 3 bases from V and 6 bases from J, with 23 bases between. Germline values: CDR1 SGHDN, CDR2 FVKESK. This CDR3 is 17 amino acids long. Membership in each cohort depended on participant-reported clinical history. Up to 2 weeks before entering the study, exposed participants had met a COVID-19 case. The sample taken for sequencing was PBMCs or T cells enriched from blood (not recorded which). This TCR was sampled from a man aged 30-40 years who had been exposed to COVID-19. The chain combines TRBV14 with TRBJ1-2; D gene unclear. Written as DNA, the CDR3 is TGTGCCAGCAGCCAGGGGTTGGGATTGACTAGCCTTGATGGCTACACCTTC. Translating it yields CASSQGLGLTSLDGYTF.